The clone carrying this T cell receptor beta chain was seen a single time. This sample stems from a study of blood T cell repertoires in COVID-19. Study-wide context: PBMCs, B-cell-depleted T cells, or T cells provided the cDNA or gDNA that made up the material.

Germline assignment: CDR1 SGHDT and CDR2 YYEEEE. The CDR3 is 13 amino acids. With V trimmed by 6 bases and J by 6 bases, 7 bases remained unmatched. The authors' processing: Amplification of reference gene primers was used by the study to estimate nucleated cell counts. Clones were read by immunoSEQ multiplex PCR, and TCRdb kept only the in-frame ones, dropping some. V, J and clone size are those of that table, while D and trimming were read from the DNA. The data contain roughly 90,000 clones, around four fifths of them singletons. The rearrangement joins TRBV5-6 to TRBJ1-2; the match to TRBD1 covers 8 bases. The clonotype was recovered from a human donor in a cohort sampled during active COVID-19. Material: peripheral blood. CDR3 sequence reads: CASNRKTGDGYTF. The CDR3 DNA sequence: TGTGCCAGCAACAGGAAGACAGGGGATGGCTACACCTTC.